This T cell receptor beta chain stems from a study of sequential checkpoint blockade in melanoma. The treatment is: randomized to nivolumab then ipilimumab (arm A) or the reverse (arm B). TCRdb's table, derived via immunoSEQ multiplex PCR, lists solely in-frame clones and lacks some. The repertoire includes 15,000 to 20,000 clones, more than 75% of them detected once, and 10% to 15% sits in the top ten. The TCR originated in a human donor with melanoma. The source was CD8+ T cells sorted from blood (inferred from file names), collected from a patient given nivolumab and ipilimumab in sequence.

In nucleotides, the CDR3 is TGTGCCAGCAGCTCGACAGGGTACTATGGCTACACCTTC. Protein: CASSSTGYYGYTF. The rearrangement joins TRBV11-2 to TRBJ1-2, with TRBD1 matching over 7 bases. Germline assignment: CDR1 SGHAT and CDR2 FQNNGV. The CDR3 runs to 13 residues. With V trimmed by 4 bases and J by 3 bases, 2 bases remained unmatched.